The 8 T cell receptor beta chains below all came from one sample that was sequenced in a study of post-analysis software for immune sequencing data. General study points: Among a handful of TRBV segments more frequent in patients than controls were TRBV5-6, TRBV5-1 and TRBV20-1.

These receptors' targets are unknown. The TCR beta cDNA libraries carried unique molecular identifiers. TCRdb reanalysed the PCR reads using MiXCR and keeps one entry per CDR3 protein. This sample has around 400,000 distinct CDR3 sequences; about 40% occur once, and the top ten carry about 7.6%. Material: blood. The receptors shown here come from a girl aged 2-10 years with multiple sclerosis.

This clonotype was found once. The chain is built from TRBV2 and TRBJ1-2; TRBD1 matches at 8 bases. CDR3 length equals 13 residues. J lost 7 bases, V lost 7 bases, and 8 bases had no gene match. The germline CDR1 and CDR2 sequences are SNHLY and FYNNEI. CDR3 sequence: CASKREDRGGYTF. The CDR3 nucleotides read TGTGCCAGCAAACGAGAAGACAGGGGTGGCTACACCTTC.

CDR3 in DNA: TGTGCCAGCAGTGAACAGGAGATACTCTCCTACAATGAGCAGTTCTTC. As protein: CASSEQEILSYNEQFF. The genes are TRBV25-1 and TRBJ2-1, with D unclear. The germline V gene has CDR1 MGHDK and CDR2 SYGVNS. The V end was cut by 2 bases, the J end by 0 bases, with 11 bases between. This CDR3 region has 16 residues.

This clonotype was seen only once. V is TRBV7-9 and J is TRBJ1-1, with TRBD1 matching over 9 bases. CDR1 and CDR2 (germline): SEHNR, FQNEAQ (reference sequence). V was clipped by 4 bases and J by 1 base; unmatched bases: 4. This CDR3 has 15 amino acids. As DNA, the CDR3 is TGTGCCAGCAGCTCTTTGACAGGGGGGAACACTGAAGCTTTCTTT. This translates into CASSSLTGGNTEAFF. Full variable domain (remainder filled in from reference TRBV7-9 and TRBJ1-1): DTGVSQNPRHKITKRGQNVTFRCDPISEHNRLYWYRQTLGQGPEFLTYFQNEAQLEKSRLLSDRFSAERPKGSFSTLEIQRTEQGDSAMYLCASSSLTGGNTEAFFGQGTRLTVV.

This clonotype occurred a few times. The rearrangement links TRBV28 to TRBJ2-7; D assignment may be TRBD1 or TRBD2 (6 bases each). The J call is doubtful: the DNA matches TRBJ2-5 better. Germline V CDR1 and CDR2: MDHEN, SYDVKM. CDR3 length: 16 residues. In DNA, the CDR3 is TGTGCCAGCAGTTCCGAATCCGACCCAAGGGGGGTGACCCAGTACTTC. It translates to CASSSESDPRGVTQYF.

The chain is built from TRBV28 and TRBJ2-1; D uncertain. The CDR3 runs to 12 residues. Germline CDR1 is MDHEN and CDR2 is SYDVKM. The V end lost 7 bases, the J end lost 7 bases, and 11 bases lay between the germline ends. CDR3 loop: CASTLGWNEQFF. As DNA, the CDR3 is TGTGCCAGCACCTTAGGTTGGAATGAGCAGTTCTTC.

The chain uses TRBV29-1 and TRBJ2-1; 7 nucleotides line up with TRBD2. The CDR3 runs to 17 residues. V shed 3 bases, J shed 3 bases, and the junction held 14 bases outside the gene matches. Germline-derived CDR1 and CDR2 are SQVTM and ANQGSEA. The CDR3 reads CSVEATAGLADYNEQFF. The CDR3 DNA follows: TGCAGCGTTGAGGCAACGGCCGGGCTAGCGGACTACAATGAGCAGTTCTTC.

This clonotype was seen more than once but under ten times. This chain connects TRBV28 to TRBJ1-1; TRBD1 is a possible D gene (5 bases). Trimming removed 5 bases from V and 0 bases from J, with 10 bases in between. The germline V gene has CDR1 MDHEN and CDR2 SYDVKM. This CDR3 region has 14 residues. The CDR3 region is CASSEGLLNTEAFF. CDR3 DNA: TGTGCCAGCAGTGAGGGACTTCTGAACACTGAAGCTTTCTTT.

The chain uses TRBV20-1 and TRBJ2-4; TRBD2 matches 11 bases. TRBJ2-7 matches the DNA end more closely, so the J call is doubtful. CDR1 is DFQATT and CDR2 is SNEGSKA in the germline V gene (reference sequence). The CDR3 is 15 amino acids. The DNA of the CDR3 is TGCAGTGCTAGAACAACTAGCGGGGGCGTCTACGAGCAGTACTTC. Its protein is CSARTTSGGVYEQYF.